This TCR beta chain was identified in a study of T cell responses to AZD1222 COVID-19 vaccine. General observations from the study: There were vaccine-associated CD4 TCRs across spike, dominant at 160-218 and 743-854. Donors skewed white British and female; clonal diversity was possibly underestimated. As reported, nearly half of all spike-specific TCRs target variant regions that are unmutated.

Deletions cut 5 bases from V and 2 bases from J, with 12 bases between. From germline, CDR1 is GTSNPN and CDR2 SVGIG (reference sequence). This CDR3 has 13 residues. Of note for this clone: Its antigen is still unknown.

The protocol was immunoSEQ multiplex PCR, while the TCRdb copy is restricted to in-frame clones and leaves out a portion. Among 170,000 or so clones listed, just over 90% were seen once. This sample comprised peripheral blood, obtained on day 0 of AZD1222 vaccination. The sequence came from an adult in good health. The rearrangement joins TRBV30 to TRBJ1-2; the D gene is possibly TRBD1 (6 bases). In DNA, the CDR3 is TGTGCCTGGGAATTACAGGGAAACTATGGCTACACCTTC. It encodes CAWELQGNYGYTF.